The clone carrying this T cell receptor beta chain was counted many times. Its antigen is unknown. At one boundary the junction diverges from the germline segment, which might be a read error. CDR3 size: 8 residues. The germline CDR1 and CDR2 sequences are SEHNR and FQNEAQ (reference sequence). This specimen belongs to a study of beta chain features in type 1 diabetes. Notes on the study in general: Moderate but significant shortening of TCRB CDR3s was recorded in all four CD4+ subsets from Type 1 diabetes patients. The study left unresolved whether HLA type influences TCRB rearrangement. The VDJ junctions of type 1 diabetes patients carried fewer insertions and more deletions.

The investigators reverse transcribed all of the isolated RNA, so they sequenced expressed TCRB transcripts. TCRdb's copy holds only in-frame clones and misses some; the assay was immunoSEQ multiplex PCR. The sample has hundreds of thousands of clones; 11% to 15% are singletons. What was sequenced was naive CD4+ T cells from blood. This TCR came from a man aged 18 to 29 with type 1 diabetes. The chain couples TRBV7-9 to TRBJ2-1; the D is unclear. CDR3 DNA sequence: TGTGCCAGCAGCCCCACGATCTTC. Amino acids: CASSPTIF. The entire variable domain, with the rest obtained from reference TRBV7-9 and TRBJ2-1, is as follows: DTGVSQNPRHKITKRGQNVTFRCDPISEHNRLYWYRQTLGQGPEFLTYFQNEAQLEKSRLLSDRFSAERPKGSFSTLEIQRTEQGDSAMYLCASSPTIFGPGTRLTVL.